This T cell receptor beta chain is from a study of cytomegalovirus exposure and HLA in healthy donors. Study-wide points: Sequencing had likely introduced a cluster of highly shared sequence variants as an artifact. In vitro work confirmed that three CMV-associated chains recognize CMV antigens.

PCR employed 60 Vbeta and 13 Jbeta primers. Per the study methods: Approximately 79 million unique TCR beta chains, about 11 million of them shared, were counted by a later analysis. This table comes from immunoSEQ multiplex PCR, and its TCRdb copy is limited to in-frame clones, with some not included. For V, J and clone size, that table is used; D and trimming come from the DNA. The table includes under 150,000 clones, 70% to 85% detected once. Notes on this clone: The antigen is undetermined.

At sampling all donors were nominally healthy, likely with unrecorded immune exposures. Germline V gene sequence: CDR1 ENHRY, CDR2 SYGVKD. The CDR3 sequence is 14 residues long. J gave up 8 bases and V 6 bases, and 6 bases lay outside the gene matches. Material for sequencing was PBMCs. V gene TRBV10-3 combines with J gene TRBJ1-4, with TRBD1 matching 10 bases. The source of this sequence is a boy aged 2 to 9 in good health and CMV-seronegative. DNA of the CDR3: TGTGCCATCAGCGACAGGGGGCGGTCGGAAAAACTGTTTTTT. Residues: CAISDRGRSEKLFF.